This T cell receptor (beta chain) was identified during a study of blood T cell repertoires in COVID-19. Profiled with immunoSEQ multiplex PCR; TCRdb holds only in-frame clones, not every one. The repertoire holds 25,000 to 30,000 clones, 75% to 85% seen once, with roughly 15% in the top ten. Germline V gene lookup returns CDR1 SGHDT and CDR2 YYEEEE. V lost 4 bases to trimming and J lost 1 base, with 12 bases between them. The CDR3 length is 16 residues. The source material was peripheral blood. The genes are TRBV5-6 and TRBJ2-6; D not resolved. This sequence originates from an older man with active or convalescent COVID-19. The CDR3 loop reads CASSRKAGSGANVLTF. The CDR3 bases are TGTGCCAGCAGCAGAAAAGCAGGATCTGGGGCCAACGTCCTGACTTTC. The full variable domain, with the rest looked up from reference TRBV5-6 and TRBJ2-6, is DAGVTQSPTHLIKTRGQQVTLRCSPKSGHDTVSWYQQALGQGPQFIFQYYEEEERQRGNFPDRFSGHQFPNYSSELNVNALLLGDSALYLCASSRKAGSGANVLTFGAGSRLTVL.